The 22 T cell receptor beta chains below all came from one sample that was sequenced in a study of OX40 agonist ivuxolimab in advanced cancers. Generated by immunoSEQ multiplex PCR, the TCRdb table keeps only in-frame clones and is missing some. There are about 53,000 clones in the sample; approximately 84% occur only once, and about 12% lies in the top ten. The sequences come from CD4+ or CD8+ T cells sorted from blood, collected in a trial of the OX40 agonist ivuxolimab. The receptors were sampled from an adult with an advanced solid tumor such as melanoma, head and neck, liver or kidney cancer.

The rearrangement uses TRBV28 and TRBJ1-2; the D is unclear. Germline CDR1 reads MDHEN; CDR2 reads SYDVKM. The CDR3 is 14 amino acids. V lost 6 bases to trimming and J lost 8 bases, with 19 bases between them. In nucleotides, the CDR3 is TGTGCCAGCAGCACCGGAGCGGGGTTTGGAGGCTACACCTTC. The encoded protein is CASSTGAGFGGYTF.

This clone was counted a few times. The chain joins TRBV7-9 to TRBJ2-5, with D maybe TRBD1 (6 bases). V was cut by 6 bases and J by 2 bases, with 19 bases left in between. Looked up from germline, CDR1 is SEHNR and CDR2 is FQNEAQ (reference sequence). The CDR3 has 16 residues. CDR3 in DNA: TGTGCCAGCAGTTATTTCTCCGGGACACCTCAAGAGACCCAGTACTTC. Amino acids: CASSYFSGTPQETQYF.

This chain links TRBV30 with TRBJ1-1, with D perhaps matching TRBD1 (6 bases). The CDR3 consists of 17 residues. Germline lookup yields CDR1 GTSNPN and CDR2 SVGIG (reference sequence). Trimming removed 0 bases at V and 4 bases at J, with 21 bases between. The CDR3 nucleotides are TGTGCCTGGAGTGTACGCGGGGGGGGCACCACGGGCACTGAAGCTTTCTTT. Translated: CAWSVRGGGTTGTEAFF.

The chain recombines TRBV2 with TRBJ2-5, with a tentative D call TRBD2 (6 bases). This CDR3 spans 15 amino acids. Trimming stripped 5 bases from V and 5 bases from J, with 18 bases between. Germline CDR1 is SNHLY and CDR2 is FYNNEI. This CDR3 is CASSISAGYGETQYF. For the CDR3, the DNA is TGTGCCAGCAGTATCAGCGCGGGGTATGGGGAGACCCAGTACTTC. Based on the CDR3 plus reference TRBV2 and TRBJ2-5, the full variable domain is EPEVTQTPSHQVTQMGQEVILRCVPISNHLYFYWYRQILGQKVEFLVSFYNNEISEKSEIFDDQFSVERPDGSNFTLKIRSTKLEDSAMYFCASSISAGYGETQYFGPGTRLLVL.

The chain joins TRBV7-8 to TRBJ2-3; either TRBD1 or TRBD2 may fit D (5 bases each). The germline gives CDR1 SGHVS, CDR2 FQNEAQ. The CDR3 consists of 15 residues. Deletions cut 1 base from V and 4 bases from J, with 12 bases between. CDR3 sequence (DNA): TGTGCCAGCAGCTTAGGATATGGGGGTGCAGATACGCAGTATTTT. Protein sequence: CASSLGYGGADTQYF.

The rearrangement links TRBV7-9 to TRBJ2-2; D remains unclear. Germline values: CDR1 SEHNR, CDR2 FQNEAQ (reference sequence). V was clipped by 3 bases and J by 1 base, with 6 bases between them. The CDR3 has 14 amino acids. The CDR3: CASSFSQNTGELFF. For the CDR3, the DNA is TGTGCCAGCAGCTTTTCGCAGAACACCGGGGAGCTGTTTTTT.

The CDR3 DNA reads as TGTGCCAGCAGCTCACAGGGGATTTCAGAAGCTTTCTTT. Protein: CASSSQGISEAFF. The rearrangement joins TRBV7-3 to TRBJ1-1; 7 bases fit TRBD1. The CDR3 spans 13 residues. V lost 4 bases, J lost 8 bases, and 7 bases stayed unmatched. Germline V gene data show CDR1 as SGHTA and CDR2 as FQGTGA.

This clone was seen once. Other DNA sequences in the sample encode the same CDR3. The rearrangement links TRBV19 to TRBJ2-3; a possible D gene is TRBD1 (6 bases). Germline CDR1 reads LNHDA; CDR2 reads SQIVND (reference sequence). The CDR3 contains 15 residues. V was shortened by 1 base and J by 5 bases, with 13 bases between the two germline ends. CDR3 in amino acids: CASSIGTGRRDTQYF. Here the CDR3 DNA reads TGTGCCAGTAGTATAGGAACAGGGAGACGAGATACGCAGTATTTT.

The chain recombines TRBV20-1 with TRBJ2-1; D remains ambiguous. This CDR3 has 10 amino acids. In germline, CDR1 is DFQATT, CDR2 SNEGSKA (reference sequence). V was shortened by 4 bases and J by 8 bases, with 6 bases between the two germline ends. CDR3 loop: CSANPYEQFF. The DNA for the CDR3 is TGCAGTGCTAACCCATATGAGCAGTTCTTC.

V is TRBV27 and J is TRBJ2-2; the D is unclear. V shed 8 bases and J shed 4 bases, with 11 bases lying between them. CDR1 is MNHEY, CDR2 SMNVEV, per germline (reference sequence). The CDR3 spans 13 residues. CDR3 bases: TGTGCCAGCGGTCTAGTTAGCACCGGGGAGCTGTTTTTT. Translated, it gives CASGLVSTGELFF.

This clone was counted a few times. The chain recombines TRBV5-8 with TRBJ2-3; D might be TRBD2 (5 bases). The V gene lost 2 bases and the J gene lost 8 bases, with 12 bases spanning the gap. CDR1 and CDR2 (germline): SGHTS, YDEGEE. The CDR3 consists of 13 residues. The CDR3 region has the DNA TGTGCCAGCAGCTTAGGTGGGAGAGGTACGCAGTATTTT. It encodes CASSLGGRGTQYF.

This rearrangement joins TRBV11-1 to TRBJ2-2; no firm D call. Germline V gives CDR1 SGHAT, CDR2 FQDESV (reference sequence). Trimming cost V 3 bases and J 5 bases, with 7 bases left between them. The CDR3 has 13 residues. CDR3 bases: TGTGCCAGCAGCTTCCTTAAAACCGGGGAGCTGTTTTTT. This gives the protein CASSFLKTGELFF.

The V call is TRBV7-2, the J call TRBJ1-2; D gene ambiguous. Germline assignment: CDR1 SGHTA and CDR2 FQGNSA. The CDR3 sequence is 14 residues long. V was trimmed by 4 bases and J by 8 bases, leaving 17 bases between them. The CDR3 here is CASSSSPPEGGYTF. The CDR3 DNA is TGTGCCAGCAGCTCCTCCCCCCCTGAGGGAGGCTACACCTTC.

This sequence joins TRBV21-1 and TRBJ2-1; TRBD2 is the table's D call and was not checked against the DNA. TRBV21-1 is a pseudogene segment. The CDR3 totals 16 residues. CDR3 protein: CASSKETASGSPEQFF. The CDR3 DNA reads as TGTGCCAGCAGCAAAGAAACGGCTAGCGGGAGCCCCGAGCAGTTCTTC.

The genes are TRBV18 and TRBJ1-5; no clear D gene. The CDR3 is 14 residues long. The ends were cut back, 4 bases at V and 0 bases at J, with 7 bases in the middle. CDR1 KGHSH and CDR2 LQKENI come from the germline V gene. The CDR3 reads CASSLPYSNQPQHF. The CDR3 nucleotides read TGTGCCAGCTCACTCCCCTATAGCAATCAGCCCCAGCATTTT.

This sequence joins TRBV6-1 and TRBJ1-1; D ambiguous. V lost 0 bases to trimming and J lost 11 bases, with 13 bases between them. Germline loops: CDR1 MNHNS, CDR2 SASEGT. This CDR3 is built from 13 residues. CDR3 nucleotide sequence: TGTGCCAGCAGTGAAGCGGGGAGCACTAAGGCTTTCTTT. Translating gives CASSEAGSTKAFF.

CDR3 sequence reads: CASSLVGTQETQYF. The CDR3 DNA reads TGTGCCAGCAGCTTAGTTGGGACCCAAGAGACCCAGTACTTC. The V gene is TRBV7-2, the J gene TRBJ2-5; the D call may be TRBD1 or TRBD2 (5 bases each). CDR3 size: 14 residues. The V end lost 1 base, the J end lost 1 base, and 7 bases lay between the germline ends. Germline CDR1 reads SGHTA; CDR2 reads FQGNSA.

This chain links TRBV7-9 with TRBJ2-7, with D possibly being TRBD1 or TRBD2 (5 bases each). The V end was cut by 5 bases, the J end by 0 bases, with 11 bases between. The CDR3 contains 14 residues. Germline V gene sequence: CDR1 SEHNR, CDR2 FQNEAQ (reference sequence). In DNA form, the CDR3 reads TGTGCCAGCAGCAGGTGGGGGAGCTCCTACGAGCAGTACTTC. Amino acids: CASSRWGSSYEQYF.

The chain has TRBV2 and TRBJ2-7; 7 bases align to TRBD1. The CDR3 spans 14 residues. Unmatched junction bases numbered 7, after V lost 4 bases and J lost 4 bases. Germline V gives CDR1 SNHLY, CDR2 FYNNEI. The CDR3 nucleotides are TGTGCCAGCAGTGCTTGGGACAGACCATACGAGCAGTACTTC. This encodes CASSAWDRPYEQYF.

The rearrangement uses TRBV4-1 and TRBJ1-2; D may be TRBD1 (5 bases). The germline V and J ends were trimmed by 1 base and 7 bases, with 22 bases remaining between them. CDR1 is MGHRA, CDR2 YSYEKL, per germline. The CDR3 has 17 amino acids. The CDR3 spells CASSQVADSSIIGGYTF. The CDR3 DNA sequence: TGCGCCAGCAGCCAAGTAGCCGACAGCTCTATAATCGGTGGCTACACCTTC.

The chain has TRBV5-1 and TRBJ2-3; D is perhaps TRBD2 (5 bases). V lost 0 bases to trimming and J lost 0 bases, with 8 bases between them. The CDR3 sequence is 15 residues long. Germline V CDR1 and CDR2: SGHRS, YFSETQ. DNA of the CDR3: TGCGCCAGCAGCTTGGTTGGCGGGAGCACAGATACGCAGTATTTT. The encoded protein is CASSLVGGSTDTQYF.

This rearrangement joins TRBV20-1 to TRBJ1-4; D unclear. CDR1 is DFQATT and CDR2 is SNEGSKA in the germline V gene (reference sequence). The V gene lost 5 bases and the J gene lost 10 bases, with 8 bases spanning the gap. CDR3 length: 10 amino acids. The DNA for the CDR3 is TGCAGTGCTCGATTTGGAAAACTGTTTTTT. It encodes CSARFGKLFF.